This entry is about one T cell receptor (beta chain). The V gene lost 5 bases and the J gene lost 2 bases, with 13 bases spanning the gap. The CDR3 consists of 15 residues. Germline CDR1 SEHNR, CDR2 FQNEAQ (reference sequence). This specimen comes from a study of control samples from healthy donors and cancer patients. TCRdb keeps only in-frame clones here, not all; method: immunoSEQ multiplex PCR. The sample records 100,000 to 120,000 clones, 85% to 90% being singletons. The receptor's source is a woman aged 60-70 years with lung cancer. The V gene is TRBV7-9, the J gene TRBJ1-5; D remains ambiguous. Sequencing was done on a sample of PBMCs. CDR3 nucleotide sequence: TGTGCCAGCAGCCTTGGTGGAAGTGGCAATCAGCCCCAGCATTTT. Translation gives CASSLGGSGNQPQHF.